This passage covers 6 T cell receptor beta chains from one sample sequenced in a study of vaccination and CD4 T cells after COVID-19. Sequencing of DNA taken from cultured CD4+ T cells relied on the Oncomine TCR Beta short-read assay. TCRdb used MiXCR to reprocess the PCR reads, holding one entry per CDR3 protein. The sample has about 20,000 distinct CDR3 sequences, around 50% seen once; the top ten hold roughly 9.2%. Their antigen targets remain unknown. Treatment noted: roughly 11-day PBMC culture with coronavirus spike peptide pools or control peptides (ViraFEST assay). The specimen sequenced was CD4+ T cells from blood, cultured in vitro. The origin of the receptors is a human donor who had recovered from COVID-19.

V is TRBV2 and J is TRBJ1-5; D unresolved. The length of the CDR3 is 14 residues. Germline lookup yields CDR1 SNHLY and CDR2 FYNNEI. Trimming removed 6 bases from V and 7 bases from J, with 16 bases in between. The DNA of the CDR3 is TGTGCCAGCAGCCCAACGGGGATTAGGCAGCCCCAGCATTTT. As protein: CASSPTGIRQPQHF.

This rearrangement joins TRBV27 to TRBJ1-6, with no clear D. V was clipped by 5 bases and J by 0 bases, with 8 bases between them. Looked up from germline, CDR1 is MNHEY and CDR2 is SMNVEV (reference sequence). CDR3 length: 15 amino acids. CDR3 coding DNA: TGTGCCAGCAGTAGTAGGGACTCCTATAATTCACCCCTCCACTTT. Protein: CASSSRDSYNSPLHF.

This chain links TRBV27 with TRBJ1-1; D not resolved. V lost 5 bases and J lost 10, with 17 bases in between. In germline, CDR1 is MNHEY, CDR2 SMNVEV (reference sequence). This CDR3 region has 13 residues. The CDR3 region is CASSTVRRQTAFF. The CDR3 DNA sequence: TGTGCCAGCAGTACAGTCAGGAGACAAACAGCTTTCTTT.

This rearrangement joins TRBV28 to TRBJ2-7, with 8 positions matching TRBD2. This CDR3 region has 14 residues. Trimming cost V 7 bases and J 2 bases; bases outside gene matches: 7. From germline, CDR1 is MDHEN and CDR2 SYDVKM. This CDR3 reads CASTRLARTYEQYF. DNA for the CDR3: TGTGCCAGCACCAGACTAGCGCGCACCTACGAGCAGTACTTC.

J is TRBJ2-7 and V is TRBV20-1; possible D gene TRBD2, 6 bases. Trimming took off 3 bases at V and 2 bases at J, with 17 bases between the two ends. Germline CDR1 and CDR2: DFQATT and SNEGSKA (reference sequence). The CDR3 is 15 residues long. CDR3 nucleotide sequence: TGCAGTGCTAGCTCCATCGGGACTCAAACCTACGAGCAGTACTTC. Translated: CSASSIGTQTYEQYF.

In its sample, this clonotype was seen once. V gene TRBV11-2 combines with J gene TRBJ2-1, with 9 nucleotides matching TRBD2. This CDR3 region has 17 residues. Trimming at V came to 5 bases and at J to 4 bases, leaving 12 bases not matched to a gene. Germline CDR1 is SGHAT and CDR2 is FQNNGV. The chain's CDR3 is CASSRPVSSGTYNEQFF. Written as DNA, the CDR3 is TGTGCCAGCAGCCGACCTGTGTCTAGCGGGACTTACAATGAGCAGTTCTTC.